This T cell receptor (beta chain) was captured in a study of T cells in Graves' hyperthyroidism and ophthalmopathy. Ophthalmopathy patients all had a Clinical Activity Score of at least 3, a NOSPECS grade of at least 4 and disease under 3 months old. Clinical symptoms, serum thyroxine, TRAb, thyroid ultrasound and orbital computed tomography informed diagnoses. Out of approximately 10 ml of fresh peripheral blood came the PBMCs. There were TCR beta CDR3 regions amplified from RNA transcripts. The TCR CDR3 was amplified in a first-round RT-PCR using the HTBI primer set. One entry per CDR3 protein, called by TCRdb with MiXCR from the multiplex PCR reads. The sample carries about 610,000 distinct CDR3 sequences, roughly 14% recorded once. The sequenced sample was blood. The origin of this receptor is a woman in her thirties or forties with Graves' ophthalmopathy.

The CDR3 DNA follows: TGTGCCAGCAGCGTGCTTACCACAGATACGCAGTATTTT. Its translation: CASSVLTTDTQYF. The chain combines TRBV9 with TRBJ2-3, with D hard to call. The ends were cut back, 2 bases at V and 2 bases at J, with 6 bases in the middle. Germline CDR1 reads SGDLS; CDR2 reads YYNGEE. CDR3 size: 13 residues.